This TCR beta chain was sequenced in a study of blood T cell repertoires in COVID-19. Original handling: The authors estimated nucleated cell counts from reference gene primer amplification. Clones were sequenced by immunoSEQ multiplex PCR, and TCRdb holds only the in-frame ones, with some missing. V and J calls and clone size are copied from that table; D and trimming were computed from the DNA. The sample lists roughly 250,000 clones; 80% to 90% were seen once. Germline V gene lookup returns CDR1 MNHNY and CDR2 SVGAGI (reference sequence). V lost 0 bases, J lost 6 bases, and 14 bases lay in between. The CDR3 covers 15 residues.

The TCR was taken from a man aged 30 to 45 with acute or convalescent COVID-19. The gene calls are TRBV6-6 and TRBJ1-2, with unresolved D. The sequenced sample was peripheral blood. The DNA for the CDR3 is TGTGCCAGCAGTTACTCATCTCCGGTTGTTAATGGCTACACCTTC. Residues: CASSYSSPVVNGYTF.